This T cell receptor (beta chain) was captured by sequencing in a study of blood T cell repertoires in COVID-19. Assay: immunoSEQ multiplex PCR; the TCRdb copy retains only in-frame clones and omits some. This table holds some 130,000 clones, more than 70% found once. The CDR3 is made up of 13 amino acids. The germline CDR1 and CDR2 sequences are MNHEY and SVGAGI. The V gene end was trimmed by 6 bases and the J gene end by 7 bases; junction bases not matched to a gene: 8. The material sequenced was PBMCs or T cells enriched from blood (not recorded which). The chain uses TRBV6-5 and TRBJ1-1; 7 bases match TRBD1. The sequence was collected from a man aged 40-50 years with acute COVID-19. The CDR3 loop is CASSTGTVNEAFF. In DNA, the CDR3 is TGTGCCAGCAGCACCGGGACAGTGAATGAAGCTTTCTTT.